Below, 16 T cell receptor beta chains from the same sample are listed, as sequenced in a study of blood T cell repertoires in COVID-19. The method was immunoSEQ multiplex PCR; TCRdb's version includes in-frame clones alone and lacks a portion of them. The sample includes 150,000 or so clones, 90% to 95% seen only once; the top ten take 0.5% to 0.55%. The sequencing input was peripheral blood. All receptors derive from a man aged 50 to 60 with acute or convalescent COVID-19.

The chain has TRBV5-4 and TRBJ2-7; D might be TRBD1 (6 bases). Trimming removed 2 bases from V and 5 bases from J, with 8 bases in between. Per the germline V gene, CDR1 is SGHNT and CDR2 is YYREEE (reference sequence). CDR3 length: 12 amino acids. The CDR3 loop reads CASSFQGNEQYV. The CDR3 DNA reads TGTGCCAGCAGCTTTCAGGGGAACGAGCAGTACGTC.

V gene TRBV27 combines with J gene TRBJ2-1; 10 nucleotides line up with TRBD2. In germline, CDR1 is MNHEY, CDR2 SMNVEV (reference sequence). V was clipped by 4 bases and J by 1 base; unmatched bases: 4. The CDR3 is 16 amino acids. The CDR3 sequence is CASSSAGGPSYNEQFF. CDR3 in DNA: TGTGCCAGCAGTTCAGCGGGAGGGCCTTCCTACAATGAGCAGTTCTTC.

The chain is built from TRBV7-2 and TRBJ2-5; 9 nucleotides agree with TRBD1. The CDR3 spans 14 residues. Germline V gives CDR1 SGHTA, CDR2 FQGNSA. V lost 4 bases, J lost 3 bases, and 3 bases stayed unmatched. CDR3 bases: TGTGCCAGCAGCTCCCGGACAGGGGAAGAGACCCAGTACTTC. Its translation is CASSSRTGEETQYF.

V usage is TRBV5-1 and J usage is TRBJ2-2; a weak D match, TRBD2 (8 bases). From germline, CDR1 is SGHRS and CDR2 YFSETQ. Deletions cut 6 bases from V and 4 bases from J, with 16 bases between. There are 15 residues in the CDR3. The CDR3 is CASNGGGTATGELFF. The CDR3, as DNA: TGCGCCAGCAACGGCGGGGGGACAGCCACCGGGGAGCTGTTTTTT. Complete variable domain (other parts from reference TRBV5-1 and TRBJ2-2): KAGVTQTPRYLIKTRGQQVTLSCSPISGHRSVSWYQQTPGQGLQFLFEYFSETQRNKGNFPGRFSGRQFSNSRSEMNVSTLELGDSALYLCASNGGGTATGELFFGEGSRLTVL.

This clone was picked up one time. V gene TRBV3-1 (or the pseudogene TRBV3-2) combines with J gene TRBJ2-2, with TRBD2 identical over 13 bases. With V trimmed by 4 bases and J by 3 bases, 5 bases remained unmatched. CDR3 length: 17 amino acids. Looked up from germline, CDR1 is LGHDT and CDR2 is YNNKEL (reference sequence). DNA for the CDR3: TGTGCCAGCAGCCCCCGGGGACTAGCGGGATACACCGGGGAGCTGTTTTTT. As protein: CASSPRGLAGYTGELFF.

This clone came up many times. J is TRBJ2-1 and V is TRBV29-1; 16 nucleotides align to TRBD2. Germline V gene sequence: CDR1 SQVTM, CDR2 ANQGSEA. This CDR3 region has 17 residues. The trim removed 6 bases at V and 14 bases at J, leaving 19 bases unmatched. As DNA, the CDR3 is TGCAGCGTAAAAACCGGGACTAGCGGGAGGGCCAGCCAAATTGAGTTCTTC. As protein: CSVKTGTSGRASQIEFF.

The chain uses TRBV9 and TRBJ2-7, with 10 bases fitting TRBD2. The CDR3 contains 14 residues. Germline V lookup: CDR1 SGDLS, CDR2 YYNGEE. J gave up 2 bases and V 3 bases, and 2 bases lay outside the gene matches. The CDR3 DNA reads TGTGCCAGCAGCGAGACTAGCGGGCCCTACGAGCAGTACTTC. The encoded protein is CASSETSGPYEQYF. The full variable domain, completed using reference TRBV9 and TRBJ2-7, is DSGVTQTPKHLITATGQRVTLRCSPRSGDLSVYWYQQSLDQGLQFLIQYYNGEERAKGNILERFSAQQFPDLHSELNLSSLELGDSALYFCASSETSGPYEQYFGPGTRLTVT.

The chain combines TRBV10-3 with TRBJ1-5, with 10 bases fitting TRBD1. The CDR3 contains 17 residues. V trimming: 2 bases; J trimming: 6 bases; junction bases outside the gene matches: 10. CDR1 ENHRY and CDR2 SYGVKD come from the germline V gene. This CDR3 reads CAISEIQPTGGSQPQHF. CDR3 nucleotide sequence: TGTGCCATCAGTGAGATCCAACCGACAGGGGGCAGTCAGCCCCAGCATTTT.

The chain is built from TRBV10-2 and TRBJ1-5, with 7 nucleotides matching TRBD1. Germline V lookup: CDR1 WSHSY, CDR2 SAAADI. Germline trimming cut 6 bases from V and 3 bases from J; bases unmatched to any gene: 8. The CDR3 runs to 15 residues. In DNA, the CDR3 is TGCGCCAGCAGAACGACAGGGAGCGACAATCAGCCCCAGCATTTT. Amino acid sequence: CASRTTGSDNQPQHF.

The chain is built from TRBV3-1 (or the pseudogene TRBV3-2) and TRBJ1-1; D possibly corresponds to TRBD1 (5 bases). Germline V gene sequence: CDR1 LGHDT, CDR2 YNNKEL (reference sequence). V lost 4 bases and J 5 bases, leaving 11 bases between the germline ends. This CDR3 comprises 13 residues. The CDR3 reads CASSRQGRTEAFF. The CDR3 nucleotides read TGTGCCAGCAGCCGGCAGGGTAGGACTGAAGCTTTCTTT.

This chain uses TRBV10-3 with TRBJ2-1; D is possibly TRBD2 (6 bases). This CDR3 comprises 17 residues. Germline loops: CDR1 ENHRY, CDR2 SYGVKD. Deletions cut 0 bases from V and 0 bases from J, with 12 bases between. In nucleotides, the CDR3 is TGTGCCATCAGTGAGTCAGCGAGCGGGCTCTCCTACAATGAGCAGTTCTTC. It specifies CAISESASGLSYNEQFF.

The rearrangement joins TRBV3-1 (or the pseudogene TRBV3-2) to TRBJ1-3; no firm D call. Germline V lookup: CDR1 LGHDT, CDR2 YNNKEL (reference sequence). This CDR3 comprises 14 residues. Trimming took off 5 bases at V and 0 bases at J, with 8 bases between the two ends. The CDR3 is CASSDTSSGNTIYF. The CDR3 DNA reads TGTGCCAGCAGCGACACGAGCTCTGGAAACACCATATATTTT.

V gene TRBV7-8 combines with J gene TRBJ2-7; D might be TRBD2 (6 bases). V was cut by 3 bases and J by 2 bases, with 17 bases left in between. Per germline, CDR1 SGHVS and CDR2 FQNEAQ. The CDR3 sequence is 16 residues long. The CDR3 DNA is TGTGCCAGCAGCTTGGGTCCGGGACTGGGGCCCTACGAGCAGTACTTC. This sequence encodes CASSLGPGLGPYEQYF.

The chain recombines TRBV7-9 with TRBJ2-7; a weak D match, TRBD2 (7 bases). The germline V and J ends were trimmed by 5 bases and 0 bases, with 14 bases remaining between them. Germline V gene sequence: CDR1 SEHNR, CDR2 FQNEAQ (reference sequence). The CDR3 loop spans 15 amino acids. CDR3 sequence: CASSPPGGSSYEQYF. The CDR3 bases are TGTGCCAGCAGCCCACCGGGGGGCAGCTCCTACGAGCAGTACTTC.

This clone was counted a single time. The J gene is TRBJ1-1, the V gene TRBV10-1, with a possible D match to TRBD1 (5 bases). CDR1 WNHNN and CDR2 SYGVQD come from the germline V gene (reference sequence). V was pared by 3 bases and J by 5 bases, with 10 bases between. The CDR3 is 13 amino acids. For the CDR3, the DNA is TGCGCCAGCAGTGATCGGGGGTGGACTGAAGCTTTCTTT. This translates into CASSDRGWTEAFF.

The rearrangement links TRBV28 to TRBJ1-3; 9 nucleotides match TRBD1. The CDR3 covers 14 residues. CDR1 and CDR2 from the germline V gene are MDHEN and SYDVKM. V lost 3 bases to trimming and J lost 11 bases; unmatched junction nucleotides: 8. The CDR3 region is CASSFRDRETSIYF. The CDR3 DNA is TGTGCCAGCAGTTTTAGGGACAGGGAAACATCCATATATTTT.